This T cell receptor (beta chain) originates from a study of blood T cell repertoires in COVID-19. TCRdb keeps only in-frame clones here, not all; method: immunoSEQ multiplex PCR. The sample lists tens of thousands of clones, around 84% seen once, with more than 9% in the top ten. The CDR3 is 15 residues long. This TCR came from a human donor in a cohort sampled during active COVID-19. The J gene is TRBJ1-3, the V gene TRBV21-1. TRBV21-1 is designated a pseudogene. What was sequenced was peripheral blood. The CDR3 nucleotides read TGTGCCAGCAGCAACGGGGGGCAATGTGGAAACACCATATATTTT. Amino acids: CASSNGGQCGNTIYF.